A single sample gave rise to the 26 T cell receptor beta chains below, sequenced in a study of shared clonotypes between healthy human individuals. Data came from immunoSEQ multiplex PCR; TCRdb stores just in-frame clones and leaves some out. In the table there are roughly 500,000 clones, 96% of which are singletons. Source material: naive CD4+ T cells sorted from blood. Regarding subset: CD45RA+ positively selected. These receptors all stem from a woman aged 25-40 years in good health.

The chain carries TRBV28 and TRBJ2-7; 11 bases fit TRBD2. After removal of 3 bases from V and 4 bases from J, the junction contained 5 bases not matched to a gene. This CDR3 is built from 15 residues. Germline CDR1 and CDR2: MDHEN and SYDVKM. CDR3 in amino acids: CASSLGGLAEYEQYF. The DNA of the CDR3 is TGTGCCAGCAGTTTGGGGGGACTAGCGGAATACGAGCAGTACTTC.

The rearrangement links TRBV27 to TRBJ2-7; tentatively, D is TRBD1 (6 bases). The CDR3 has 13 amino acids. The V gene lost 8 bases and the J gene lost 1 base, with 12 bases spanning the gap. The germline V gene has CDR1 MNHEY and CDR2 SMNVEV (reference sequence). DNA for the CDR3: TGTGCCAGCGGTCAGGGGAATTCCTACGAGCAGTACTTC. Its protein product is CASGQGNSYEQYF.

On this clone itself: Other DNA sequences in the sample encode the same CDR3. This CDR3 is CASSSGQLQETQYF. The CDR3 bases are TGTGCCAGCAGTTCCGGACAGCTACAAGAGACCCAGTACTTC. V gene TRBV28 combines with J gene TRBJ2-5, with a weak D call TRBD1 (6 bases). This CDR3 region has 14 residues. The ends were cut back, 4 bases at V and 2 bases at J, with 11 bases in the middle. Looked up from germline, CDR1 is MDHEN and CDR2 is SYDVKM.

This chain links TRBV4-2 with TRBJ1-5; tentatively, D is TRBD1 (6 bases). This CDR3 contains 13 residues. V was clipped by 5 bases and J by 8 bases, with 13 bases between them. Germline V gives CDR1 LGHNA, CDR2 YNFKEQ. CDR3 coding DNA: TGTGCCAGCAGCTTAGGGGGGCGGGAGCCCCAGCATTTT. It specifies CASSLGGREPQHF.

The J gene is TRBJ2-5, the V gene TRBV11-2; D might be TRBD1 or TRBD2, each matching 6 bases. The J call may be wrong; the DNA end is better matched by TRBJ2-7. CDR1 is SGHAT and CDR2 is FQNNGV in the germline V gene. The CDR3 contains 15 residues. In nucleotides, the CDR3 is TGTGCCAGCAGCTTAGATCGGGGGCTCTCCTACGAGCAGTACTTC. Its translation: CASSLDRGLSYEQYF.

V is TRBV29-1 and J is TRBJ2-1; TRBD2 matches at 13 bases. Germline values: CDR1 SQVTM, CDR2 ANQGSEA. There are 13 residues in the CDR3. The ends lost 6 bases at V and 7 bases at J; junction bases unmatched: 3. Here the CDR3 reads CSVWTSGSNEQFF. As DNA, the CDR3 is TGCAGCGTCTGGACTAGCGGGAGTAATGAGCAGTTCTTC.

The rearrangement links TRBV28 to TRBJ2-5; perhaps TRBD2 as D (6 bases). With the DNA end fitting TRBJ2-7 better, the J assignment may be wrong. CDR1 is MDHEN and CDR2 is SYDVKM in the germline V gene. This CDR3 comprises 13 residues. CDR3 amino acids: CASSFQRAGEQYF. CDR3 DNA: TGTGCCAGCAGTTTCCAGCGGGCAGGCGAGCAGTACTTC.

The V and J genes are TRBV18 and TRBJ2-5; possibly TRBD1 for D (5 bases). The CDR3 is 13 amino acids. CDR1 and CDR2 (germline): KGHSH, LQKENI. V was shortened by 6 bases and J by 3 bases, with 11 bases between the two germline ends. CDR3 sequence (DNA): TGTGCCAGCTCCCCGACGGACAAAGAGACCCAGTACTTC. Translation gives CASSPTDKETQYF.

The genes are TRBV2 and TRBJ2-5, with 7 bases aligning to TRBD1. The end of the DNA aligns better with TRBJ2-7, so the J call may be wrong. From germline, CDR1 is SNHLY and CDR2 FYNNEI. This CDR3 comprises 14 residues. In DNA, the CDR3 is TGTGCCAGCAGTATACGTCAACAGGGGAACGAGCAGTACTTC. Encoded protein: CASSIRQQGNEQYF.

This clone was seen a few times. The gene calls are TRBV6-1 and TRBJ1-2; D gene uncertain. In germline, CDR1 is MNHNS, CDR2 SASEGT. This CDR3 region has 11 residues. Trimming stripped 3 bases from V and 8 bases from J, with 7 bases between. CDR3: CASSDRSGYTF. CDR3 DNA: TGTGCCAGCAGTGACCGGTCGGGCTACACCTTC.

The rearrangement links TRBV5-1 to TRBJ1-1; D call uncertain. CDR1 is SGHRS and CDR2 is YFSETQ in the germline V gene. The length of the CDR3 is 14 residues. V gave up 1 base and J gave up 5 bases, with 12 bases separating them. In DNA, the CDR3 is TGCGCCAGCAGCTTGTCTTCCGGTCCAACTGAAGCTTTCTTT. Translation: CASSLSSGPTEAFF.

This clone was counted once. CDR3 in amino acids: CASSLATGANQPQHF. CDR3 sequence (DNA): TGTGCCAGCAGCTTAGCAACAGGGGCTAATCAGCCCCAGCATTTT. The rearrangement uses TRBV7-2 and TRBJ1-5; 7 bases map to TRBD1. The length of the CDR3 is 15 residues. Losses at the gene ends were 0 bases for V and 4 bases for J; bases not matched to a gene: 3. Germline CDR1 SGHTA, CDR2 FQGNSA.

This chain uses TRBV5-1 with TRBJ2-5, with D perhaps matching TRBD2 (5 bases). Trimming pared 2 bases from V and 5 bases from J, leaving 16 bases between. Germline V gene data show CDR1 as SGHRS and CDR2 as YFSETQ. The CDR3 runs 15 residues. The CDR3 reads CASSLGGSSQETQYF. The CDR3 DNA is TGCGCCAGCAGCTTAGGTGGATCTAGCCAGGAGACCCAGTACTTC.

The chain is built from TRBV5-1 and TRBJ2-7; 8 positions agree with TRBD2. Trimming removed 4 bases from V and 6 bases from J; junction bases left unmatched: 12. CDR3 length: 15 residues. Germline V gene sequence: CDR1 SGHRS, CDR2 YFSETQ. CDR3 sequence reads: CASSPSGAGVSEQYF. CDR3 coding DNA: TGCGCCAGCAGCCCGTCAGGAGCGGGAGTCTCCGAGCAGTACTTC.

The chain has TRBV11-2 and TRBJ2-7; weak D call: TRBD1 (6 bases). CDR1 is SGHAT, CDR2 FQNNGV, per germline. The V end was cut by 4 bases, the J end by 7 bases, with 23 bases between. The CDR3 totals 16 residues. CDR3 nucleotide sequence: TGTGCCAGCAGCTGGGGTTGGGCAGGGGCCCCCGTTGAGCAGTACTTC. This codes for CASSWGWAGAPVEQYF.

This clone has a single count. The chain carries TRBV6-1 and TRBJ2-7, with TRBD2 matching over 12 bases. Germline assignment: CDR1 MNHNS and CDR2 SASEGT. V lost 7 bases and J lost 3; bases outside the gene matches: 4. This CDR3 is built from 14 residues. In DNA, the CDR3 is TGTGCCAGCAACAAACTAGCGGGAGGCTACGAGCAGTACTTC. It translates to CASNKLAGGYEQYF.

Regarding this clone: This specimen includes other DNA sequences encoding the same CDR3. This chain links TRBV9 with TRBJ2-1; D is perhaps TRBD2 (6 bases). V gave up 0 bases and J gave up 0 bases, with 7 bases separating them. Germline V gene sequence: CDR1 SGDLS, CDR2 YYNGEE. The CDR3 spans 15 residues. Here the CDR3 reads CASSVDGGSYNEQFF. CDR3 coding DNA: TGTGCCAGCAGCGTAGACGGGGGCTCCTACAATGAGCAGTTCTTC.

The chain uses TRBV6-1 and TRBJ1-1; D perhaps matches TRBD1 (5 bases). The V gene's germline CDR1 is MNHNS and CDR2 SASEGT. V was trimmed by 1 base and J by 5 bases, leaving 17 bases between them. This CDR3 region has 16 residues. CDR3 residues: CASSEGFWSGGTEAFF. CDR3 nucleotide sequence: TGTGCCAGCAGTGAAGGTTTTTGGAGCGGGGGAACTGAAGCTTTCTTT.

This chain connects TRBV11-1 to TRBJ2-7; TRBD2 agrees at 7 bases. V gave up 5 bases and J gave up 3 bases; unmatched junction bases: 7. Germline V gene lookup returns CDR1 SGHAT and CDR2 FQDESV (reference sequence). The CDR3 totals 14 residues. The CDR3 coding sequence is TGTGCCAGCAGCCCCCGCAGCGGGAACTACGAGCAGTACTTC. Translating gives CASSPRSGNYEQYF.

The chain recombines TRBV2 with TRBJ2-2, with 13 bases identical to TRBD2. The V segment lost 9 bases and the J segment 1 base; nucleotides outside the gene matches: 11. From germline, CDR1 is SNHLY and CDR2 FYNNEI. CDR3 length: 18 residues. The CDR3 coding sequence is TGTGCCAGACAAATCGGGACTAGCGGGACAGTGAACACCGGGGAGCTGTTTTTT. It is translated as CARQIGTSGTVNTGELFF.

The chain has TRBV14 and TRBJ2-2, with a tentative D call TRBD1 (5 bases). The germline CDR1 and CDR2 sequences are SGHDN and FVKESK. Between the trimmed V and J ends, which lost 6 bases and 6 bases, there was a span of 20 bases. The CDR3 sequence is 16 residues long. CDR3 nucleotide sequence: TGTGCCAGCAGTCTGGGGCCTTTCTTCCCTTCCGGGGAGCTGTTTTTT. Its protein product is CASSLGPFFPSGELFF.

The V call is TRBV11-2, the J call TRBJ2-3; 7 bases line up with TRBD1. CDR1 SGHAT and CDR2 FQNNGV come from the germline V gene. The CDR3 is 15 amino acids. V lost 3 bases, J lost 2 bases, and 5 bases stayed unmatched. The CDR3 protein is CASSLNQGVTDTQYF. CDR3 sequence (DNA): TGTGCCAGCAGCTTGAATCAGGGGGTCACAGATACGCAGTATTTT.

This clone appeared a single time. This chain joins TRBV5-4 and TRBJ2-6; D is tentatively TRBD1 or TRBD2 (7 bases each). Germline lookup yields CDR1 SGHNT and CDR2 YYREEE (reference sequence). The CDR3 contains 18 residues. Trimming pared 5 bases from V and 2 bases from J, leaving 20 bases between. CDR3 sequence (DNA): TGTGCCAGCAGGGGGAGGGACAGCGCCCCCCCTGGGGCCAACGTCCTGACTTTC. It is translated as CASRGRDSAPPGANVLTF.

The chain links TRBV25-1 to TRBJ2-3; 10 bases line up with TRBD2. Looked up from germline, CDR1 is MGHDK and CDR2 is SYGVNS. The CDR3 has 15 amino acids. The junction had 6 bases not matched to a gene; V was cut back by 4 bases and J by 5 bases. CDR3 amino acids: CASSATSGWRDTQYF. DNA of the CDR3: TGTGCCAGCAGTGCGACTAGCGGGTGGAGAGATACGCAGTATTTT.

The chain joins TRBV12-5 to TRBJ2-3; 8 bases map to TRBD2. Germline V gene lookup returns CDR1 LGHNT and CDR2 FRNRAP. Trimming took 0 bases from V and 1 from J; bases not matched to a gene: 3. The CDR3 runs to 16 residues. The CDR3 sequence: CASGLVAGDGTDTQYF. Here the CDR3 DNA reads TGTGCTAGTGGTTTGGTAGCGGGAGACGGCACAGATACGCAGTATTTT. Complete variable domain (other parts from reference TRBV12-5 and TRBJ2-3): DARVTQTPRHKVTEMGQEVTMRCQPILGHNTVFWYRQTMMQGLELLAYFRNRAPLDDSGMPKDRFSAEMPDATLATLKIQPSEPRDSAVYFCASGLVAGDGTDTQYFGPGTRLTVL.

This chain uses TRBV15 with TRBJ2-2; 9 bases map to TRBD2. The CDR3 totals 18 residues. The germline V gene has CDR1 LNHNV and CDR2 YYDKDF (reference sequence). J lost 0 bases, V lost 7 bases, and 12 bases had no gene match. The CDR3 DNA reads TGTGCCACCACGGGAGGAAGCGGGAGGCCACCGAACACCGGGGAGCTGTTTTTT. Translating gives CATTGGSGRPPNTGELFF.